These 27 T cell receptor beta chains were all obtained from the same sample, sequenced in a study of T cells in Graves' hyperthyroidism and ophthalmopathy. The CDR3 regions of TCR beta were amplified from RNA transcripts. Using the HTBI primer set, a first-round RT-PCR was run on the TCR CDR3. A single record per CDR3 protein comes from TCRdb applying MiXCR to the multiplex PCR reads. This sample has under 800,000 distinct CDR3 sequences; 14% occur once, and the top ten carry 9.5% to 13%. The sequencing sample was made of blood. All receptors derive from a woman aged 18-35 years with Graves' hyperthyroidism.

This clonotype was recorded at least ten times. This chain's CDR3 is CASSASSGSYEQYF. In nucleotides, the CDR3 is TGTGCCAGCAGCGCTAGTAGCGGGAGCTACGAGCAGTACTTC. The J gene is TRBJ2-7, the V gene TRBV7-9, with 9 bases fitting TRBD2. The CDR3 has 14 residues. Germline-derived CDR1 and CDR2 are SEHNR and FQNEAQ (reference sequence). V shed 5 bases and J 3 bases; nucleotides not matched to a gene: 5.

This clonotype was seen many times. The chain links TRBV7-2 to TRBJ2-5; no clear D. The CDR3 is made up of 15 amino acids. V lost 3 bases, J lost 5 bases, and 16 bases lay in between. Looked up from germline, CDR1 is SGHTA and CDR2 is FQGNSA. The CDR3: CASSFQKRPAETQYF. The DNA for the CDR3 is TGTGCCAGCAGCTTCCAAAAGCGCCCAGCGGAGACCCAGTACTTC.

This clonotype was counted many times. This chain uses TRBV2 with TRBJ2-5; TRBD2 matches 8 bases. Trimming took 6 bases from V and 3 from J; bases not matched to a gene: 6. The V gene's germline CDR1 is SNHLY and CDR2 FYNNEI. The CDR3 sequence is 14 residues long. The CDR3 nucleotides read TGTGCCAGCAGGTGGGGTAGCGGGAAAGAGACCCAGTACTTC. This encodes CASRWGSGKETQYF.

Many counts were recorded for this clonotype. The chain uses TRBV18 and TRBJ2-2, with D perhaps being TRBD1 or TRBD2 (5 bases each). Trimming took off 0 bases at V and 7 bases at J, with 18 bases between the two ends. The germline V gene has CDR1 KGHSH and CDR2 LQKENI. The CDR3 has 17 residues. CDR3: CASSPPAGSLDNGELFF. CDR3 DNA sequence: TGTGCCAGCTCACCACCGGCAGGGAGCCTTGACAACGGGGAGCTGTTTTTT.

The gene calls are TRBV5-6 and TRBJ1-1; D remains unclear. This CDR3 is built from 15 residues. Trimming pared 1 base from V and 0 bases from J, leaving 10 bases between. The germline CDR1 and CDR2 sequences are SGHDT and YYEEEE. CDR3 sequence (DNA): TGTGCCAGCAGCTTGTTCGGGGAGGTGAACACTGAAGCTTTCTTT. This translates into CASSLFGEVNTEAFF.

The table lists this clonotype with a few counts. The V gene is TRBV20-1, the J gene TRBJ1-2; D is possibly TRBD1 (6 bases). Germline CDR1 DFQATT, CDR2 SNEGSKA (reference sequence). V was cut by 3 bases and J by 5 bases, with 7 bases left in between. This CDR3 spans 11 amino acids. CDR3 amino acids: CSARGQYGYTF. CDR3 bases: TGCAGTGCTAGGGGACAATATGGCTACACCTTC.

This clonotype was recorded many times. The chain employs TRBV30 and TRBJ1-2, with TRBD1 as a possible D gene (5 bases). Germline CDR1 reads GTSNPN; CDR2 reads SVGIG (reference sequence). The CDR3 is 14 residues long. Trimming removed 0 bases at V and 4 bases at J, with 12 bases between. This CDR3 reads CAWSVVGTAYGYTF. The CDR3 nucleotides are TGTGCCTGGAGTGTAGTCGGGACTGCCTATGGCTACACCTTC. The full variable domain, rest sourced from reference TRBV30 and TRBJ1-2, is SQTIHQWPATLVQPVGSPLSLECTVEGTSNPNLYWYRQAAGRGLQLLFYSVGIGQISSEVPQNLSASRPQDRQFILSSKKLLLSDSGFYLCAWSVVGTAYGYTFGSGTRLTVV.

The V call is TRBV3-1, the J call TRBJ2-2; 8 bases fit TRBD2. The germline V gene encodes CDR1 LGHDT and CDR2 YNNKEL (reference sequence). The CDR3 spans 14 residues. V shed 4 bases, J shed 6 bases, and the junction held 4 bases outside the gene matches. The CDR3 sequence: CASSPPAGAGELFF. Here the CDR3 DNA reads TGTGCCAGCAGCCCCCCAGCGGGAGCCGGGGAGCTGTTTTTT.

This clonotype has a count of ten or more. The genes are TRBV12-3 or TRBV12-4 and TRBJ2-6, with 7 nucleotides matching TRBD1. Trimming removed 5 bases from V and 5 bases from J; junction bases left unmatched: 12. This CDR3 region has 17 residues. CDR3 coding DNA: TGTGCCAGCAGTGAACAGGGGAGAAGGGTTCGGGCCAACGTCCTGACTTTC. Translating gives CASSEQGRRVRANVLTF.

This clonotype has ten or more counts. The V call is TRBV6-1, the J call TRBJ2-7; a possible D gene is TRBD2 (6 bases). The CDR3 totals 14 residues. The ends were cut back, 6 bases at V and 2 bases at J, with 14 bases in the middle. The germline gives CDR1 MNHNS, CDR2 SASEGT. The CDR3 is CASSYGTPAYEQYF. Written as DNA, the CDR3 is TGTGCCAGCAGCTACGGGACTCCAGCCTACGAGCAGTACTTC.

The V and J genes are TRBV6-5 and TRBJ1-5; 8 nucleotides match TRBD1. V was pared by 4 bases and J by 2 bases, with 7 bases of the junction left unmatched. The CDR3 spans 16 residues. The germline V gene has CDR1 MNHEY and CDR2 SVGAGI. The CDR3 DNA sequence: TGTGCCAGCAGTTTATTTGCACAGGGGGGCAATCAGCCCCAGCATTTT. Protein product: CASSLFAQGGNQPQHF.

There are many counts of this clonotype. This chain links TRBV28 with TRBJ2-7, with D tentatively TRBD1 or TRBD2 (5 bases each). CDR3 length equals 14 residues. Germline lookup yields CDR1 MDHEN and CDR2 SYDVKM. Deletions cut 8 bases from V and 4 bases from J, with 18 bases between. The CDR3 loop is CASLGSLGAYEQYF. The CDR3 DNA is TGTGCCAGCCTAGGGTCCCTCGGGGCATACGAGCAGTACTTC.

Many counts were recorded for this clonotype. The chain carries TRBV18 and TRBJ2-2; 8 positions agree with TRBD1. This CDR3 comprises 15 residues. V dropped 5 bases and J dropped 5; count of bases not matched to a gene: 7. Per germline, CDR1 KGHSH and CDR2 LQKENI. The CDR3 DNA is TGTGCCAGCTCAGCGGACAGGGTGGCAACCGGGGAGCTGTTTTTT. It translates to CASSADRVATGELFF.

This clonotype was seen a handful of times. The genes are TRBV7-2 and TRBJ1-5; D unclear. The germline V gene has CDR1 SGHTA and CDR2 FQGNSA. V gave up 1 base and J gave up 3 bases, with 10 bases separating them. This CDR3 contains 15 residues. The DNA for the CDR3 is TGTGCCAGCAGCTTAGAAGTCGCACACAATCAGCCCCAGCATTTT. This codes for CASSLEVAHNQPQHF.

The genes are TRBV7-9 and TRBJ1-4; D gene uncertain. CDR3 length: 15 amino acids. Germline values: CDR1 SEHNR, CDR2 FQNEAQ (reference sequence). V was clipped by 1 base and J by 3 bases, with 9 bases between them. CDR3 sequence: CASSLGVQANEKLFF. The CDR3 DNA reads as TGTGCCAGCAGCTTAGGAGTGCAGGCTAATGAAAAACTGTTTTTT.

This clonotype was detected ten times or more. The CDR3 bases are TGTGCCAGCAGTGAAATTGGCGGCCAGCGGAGCTCCTACGAGCAGTACTTC. Translated, it gives CASSEIGGQRSSYEQYF. The chain has TRBV2 and TRBJ2-7; a weak D match, TRBD2 (5 bases). This CDR3 comprises 17 residues. Germline CDR1 reads SNHLY; CDR2 reads FYNNEI. The V and J ends lost 2 bases and 0 bases respectively, with 17 bases between them.

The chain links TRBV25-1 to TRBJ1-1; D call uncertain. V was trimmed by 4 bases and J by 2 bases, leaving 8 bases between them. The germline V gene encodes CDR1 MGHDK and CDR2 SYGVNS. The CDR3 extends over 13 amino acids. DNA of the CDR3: TGTGCCAGCAGTGTAGAGACCAACACTGAAGCTTTCTTT. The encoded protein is CASSVETNTEAFF.

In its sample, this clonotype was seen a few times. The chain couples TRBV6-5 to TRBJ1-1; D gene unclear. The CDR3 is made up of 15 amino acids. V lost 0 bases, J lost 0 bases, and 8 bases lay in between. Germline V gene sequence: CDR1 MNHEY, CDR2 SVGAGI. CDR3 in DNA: TGTGCCAGCAGTTACTCGGGCCGGGTGAACACTGAAGCTTTCTTT. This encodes CASSYSGRVNTEAFF.

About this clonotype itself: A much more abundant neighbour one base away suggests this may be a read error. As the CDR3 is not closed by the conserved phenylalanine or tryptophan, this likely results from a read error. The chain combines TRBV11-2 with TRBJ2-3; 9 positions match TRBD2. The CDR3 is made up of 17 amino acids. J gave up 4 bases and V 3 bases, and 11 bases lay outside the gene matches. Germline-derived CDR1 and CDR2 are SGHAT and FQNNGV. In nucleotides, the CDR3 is TGTGCCAGCAGCTTCGCCTTAGCGGGAGCGGGCCCAGATACGCAGTATTCT. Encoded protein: CASSFALAGAGPDTQYS.

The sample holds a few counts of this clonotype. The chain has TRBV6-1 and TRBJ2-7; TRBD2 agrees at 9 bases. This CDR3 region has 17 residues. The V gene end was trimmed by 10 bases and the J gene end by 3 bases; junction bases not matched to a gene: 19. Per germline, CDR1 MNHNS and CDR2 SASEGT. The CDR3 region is CATGPFSGSRVNYEQYF. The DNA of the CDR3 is TGTGCCACTGGTCCCTTTAGCGGGAGCCGAGTCAACTACGAGCAGTACTTC.

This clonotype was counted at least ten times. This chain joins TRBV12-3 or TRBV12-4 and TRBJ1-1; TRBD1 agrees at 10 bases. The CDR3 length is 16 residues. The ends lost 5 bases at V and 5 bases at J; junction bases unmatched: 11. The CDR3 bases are TGTGCCAGCAGTCCACCTCCGGGACAGGGGATTACTGAAGCTTTCTTT. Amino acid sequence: CASSPPPGQGITEAFF.

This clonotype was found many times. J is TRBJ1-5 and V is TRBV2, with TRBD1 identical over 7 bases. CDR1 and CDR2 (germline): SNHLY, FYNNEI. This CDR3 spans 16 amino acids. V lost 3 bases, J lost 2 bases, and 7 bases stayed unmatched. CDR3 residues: CASSDRGRRGNQPQHF. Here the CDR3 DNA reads TGTGCCAGCAGTGATAGGGGGCGCCGGGGCAATCAGCCCCAGCATTTT.

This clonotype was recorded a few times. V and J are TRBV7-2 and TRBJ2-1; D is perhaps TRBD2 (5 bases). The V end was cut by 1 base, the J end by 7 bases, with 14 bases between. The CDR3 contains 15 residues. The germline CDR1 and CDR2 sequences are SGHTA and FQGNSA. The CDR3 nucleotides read TGTGCCAGCAGCTTAGGGGTAGTGAGGAGGAATGAGCAGTTCTTC. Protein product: CASSLGVVRRNEQFF.

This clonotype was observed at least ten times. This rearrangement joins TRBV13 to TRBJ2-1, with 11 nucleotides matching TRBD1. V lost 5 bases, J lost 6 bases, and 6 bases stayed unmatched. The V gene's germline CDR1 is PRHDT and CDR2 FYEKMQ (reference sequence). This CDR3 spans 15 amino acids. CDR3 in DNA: TGTGCCAGCAGCCCGAGGACAGGGGGCATCAATGAGCAGTTCTTC. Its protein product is CASSPRTGGINEQFF.

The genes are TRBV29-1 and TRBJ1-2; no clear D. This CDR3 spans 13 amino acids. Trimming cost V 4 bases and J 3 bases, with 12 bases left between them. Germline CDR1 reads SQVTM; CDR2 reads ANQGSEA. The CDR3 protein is CSVAPGRDYGYTF. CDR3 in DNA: TGCAGCGTTGCCCCGGGGAGGGACTATGGCTACACCTTC. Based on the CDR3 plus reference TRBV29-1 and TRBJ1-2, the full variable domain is SAVISQKPSRDICQRGTSLTIQCQVDSQVTMMFWYRQQPGQSLTLIATANQGSEATYESGFVIDKFPISRPNLTFSTLTVSNMSPEDSSIYLCSVAPGRDYGYTFGSGTRLTVV.

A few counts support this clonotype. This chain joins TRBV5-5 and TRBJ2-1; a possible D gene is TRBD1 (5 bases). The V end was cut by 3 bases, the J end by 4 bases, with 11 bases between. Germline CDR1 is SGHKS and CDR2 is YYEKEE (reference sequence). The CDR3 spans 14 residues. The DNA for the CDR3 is TGTGCCAGCAGCTACAGGACGGCATACAATGAGCAGTTCTTC. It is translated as CASSYRTAYNEQFF. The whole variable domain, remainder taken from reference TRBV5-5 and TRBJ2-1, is DAGVTQSPTHLIKTRGQQVTLRCSPISGHKSVSWYQQVLGQGPQFIFQYYEKEERGRGNFPDRFSARQFPNYSSELNVNALLLGDSALYLCASSYRTAYNEQFFGPGTRLTVL.

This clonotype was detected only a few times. CDR3 sequence: CASSQGHQGRTEAFF. For the CDR3, the DNA is TGCGCCAGCAGCCAAGGGCACCAGGGGCGCACTGAAGCTTTCTTT. The chain has TRBV4-1 and TRBJ1-1, with a possible D match to TRBD1 (6 bases). CDR1 MGHRA and CDR2 YSYEKL come from the germline V gene. Trimming took off 1 base at V and 4 bases at J, with 13 bases between the two ends. The length of the CDR3 is 15 residues.